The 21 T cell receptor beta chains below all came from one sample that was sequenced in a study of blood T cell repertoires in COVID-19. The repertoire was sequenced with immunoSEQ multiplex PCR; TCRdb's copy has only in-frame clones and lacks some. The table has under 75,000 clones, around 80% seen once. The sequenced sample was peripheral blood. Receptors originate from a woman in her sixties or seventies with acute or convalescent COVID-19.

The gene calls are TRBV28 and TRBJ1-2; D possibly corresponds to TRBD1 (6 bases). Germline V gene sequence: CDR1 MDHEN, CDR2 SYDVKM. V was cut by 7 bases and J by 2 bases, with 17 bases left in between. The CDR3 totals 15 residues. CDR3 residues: CASNLPGGANYGYTF. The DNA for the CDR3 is TGTGCCAGCAACTTACCTGGGGGGGCGAACTATGGCTACACCTTC.

CDR3 nucleotides: TGTGCCAGCAGCGACTTTGGGGGACAGAGCAATCAGCCCCAGCATTTT. Encoded protein: CASSDFGGQSNQPQHF. This rearrangement joins TRBV5-5 to TRBJ1-5; 7 bases are a match to TRBD1. J gave up 1 base and V 4 bases, and 8 bases lay outside the gene matches. Germline assignment: CDR1 SGHKS and CDR2 YYEKEE (reference sequence). The CDR3 loop spans 16 amino acids.

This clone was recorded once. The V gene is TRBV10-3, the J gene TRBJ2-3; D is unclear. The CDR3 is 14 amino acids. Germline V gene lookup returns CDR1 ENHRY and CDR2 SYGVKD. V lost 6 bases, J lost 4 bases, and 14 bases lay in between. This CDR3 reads CAISDVGDPDTQYF. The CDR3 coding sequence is TGTGCCATCAGCGATGTTGGAGACCCAGATACGCAGTATTTT.

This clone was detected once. The CDR3 region is CAWSVTGGLETQYF. CDR3 DNA: TGTGCCTGGAGTGTAACAGGGGGGTTGGAGACCCAGTACTTC. The J gene is TRBJ2-5, the V gene TRBV30, with 8 bases fitting TRBD1. V was clipped by 0 bases and J by 5 bases; unmatched bases: 5. The CDR3 spans 14 residues. Germline lookup yields CDR1 GTSNPN and CDR2 SVGIG (reference sequence).

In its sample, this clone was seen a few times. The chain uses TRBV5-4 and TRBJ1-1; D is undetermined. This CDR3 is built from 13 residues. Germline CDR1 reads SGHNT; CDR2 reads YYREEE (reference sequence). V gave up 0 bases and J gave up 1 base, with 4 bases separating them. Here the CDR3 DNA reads TGTGCCAGCAGCTTGGCGGGGAACACTGAAGCTTTCTTT. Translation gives CASSLAGNTEAFF.

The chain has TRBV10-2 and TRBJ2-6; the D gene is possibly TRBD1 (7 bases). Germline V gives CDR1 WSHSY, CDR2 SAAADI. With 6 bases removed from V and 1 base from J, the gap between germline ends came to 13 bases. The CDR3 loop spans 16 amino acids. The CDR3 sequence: CASRAGQLSGANVLTF. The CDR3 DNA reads TGCGCCAGCAGGGCGGGACAGCTATCTGGGGCCAACGTCCTGACTTTC.

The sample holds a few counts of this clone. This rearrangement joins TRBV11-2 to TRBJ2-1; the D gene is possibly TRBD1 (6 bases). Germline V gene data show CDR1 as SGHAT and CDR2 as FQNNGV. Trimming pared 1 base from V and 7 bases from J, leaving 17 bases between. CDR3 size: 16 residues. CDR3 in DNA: TGTGCCAGCAGCTTAGTAGGGGGAACGTACGGGAATGAGCAGTTCTTC. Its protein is CASSLVGGTYGNEQFF.

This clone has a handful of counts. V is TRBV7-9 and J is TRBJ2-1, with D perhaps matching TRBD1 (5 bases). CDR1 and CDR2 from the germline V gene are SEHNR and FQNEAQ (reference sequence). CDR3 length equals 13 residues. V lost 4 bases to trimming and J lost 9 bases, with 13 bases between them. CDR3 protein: CASSYRGSSEQFF. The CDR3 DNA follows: TGTGCCAGCAGCTATAGGGGATCAAGTGAGCAGTTCTTC.

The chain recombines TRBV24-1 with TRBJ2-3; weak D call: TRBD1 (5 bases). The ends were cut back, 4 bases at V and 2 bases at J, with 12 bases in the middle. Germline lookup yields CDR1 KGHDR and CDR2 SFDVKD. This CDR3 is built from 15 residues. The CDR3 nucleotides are TGTGCCACCAGTGACCCGGACAAGTACACAGATACGCAGTATTTT. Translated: CATSDPDKYTDTQYF.

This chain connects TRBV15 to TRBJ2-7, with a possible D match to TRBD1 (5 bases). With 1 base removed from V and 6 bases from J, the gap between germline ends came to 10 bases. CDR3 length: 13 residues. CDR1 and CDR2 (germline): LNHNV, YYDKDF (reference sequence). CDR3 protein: CATSRVQGVEQYF. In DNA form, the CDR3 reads TGTGCCACCAGCAGAGTTCAGGGTGTCGAGCAGTACTTC.

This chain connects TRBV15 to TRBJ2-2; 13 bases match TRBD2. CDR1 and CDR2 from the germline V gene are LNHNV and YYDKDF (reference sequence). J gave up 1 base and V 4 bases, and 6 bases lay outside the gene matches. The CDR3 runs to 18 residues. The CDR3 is CATSTPTSGGENTGELFF. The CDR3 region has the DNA TGTGCCACCAGCACCCCAACTAGCGGGGGGGAGAACACCGGGGAGCTGTTTTTT.

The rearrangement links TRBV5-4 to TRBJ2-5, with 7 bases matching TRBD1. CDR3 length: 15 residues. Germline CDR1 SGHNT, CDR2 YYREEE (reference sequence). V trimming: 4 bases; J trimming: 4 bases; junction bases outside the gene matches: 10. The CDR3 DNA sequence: TGTGCCAGCAGCCTTCCCGGGGCAGGGGGAGAGACCCAGTACTTC. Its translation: CASSLPGAGGETQYF.

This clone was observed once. The CDR3 bases are TGTGCCACCAGTGCGGGACTAGCGGGGACCGGGGAGCTGTTTTTT. The encoded protein is CATSAGLAGTGELFF. This chain uses TRBV24-1 with TRBJ2-2, with 13 bases that match TRBD2. The germline CDR1 and CDR2 sequences are KGHDR and SFDVKD. The V gene end was trimmed by 5 bases and the J gene end by 5 bases; junction bases not matched to a gene: 1. The CDR3 is 15 residues long.

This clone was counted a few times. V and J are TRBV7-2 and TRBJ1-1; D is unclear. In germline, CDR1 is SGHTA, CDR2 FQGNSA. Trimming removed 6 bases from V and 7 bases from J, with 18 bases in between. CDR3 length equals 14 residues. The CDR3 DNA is TGTGCCAGCAGTTCAATCCCCCTTACTTTTGAAGCTTTCTTT. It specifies CASSSIPLTFEAFF.

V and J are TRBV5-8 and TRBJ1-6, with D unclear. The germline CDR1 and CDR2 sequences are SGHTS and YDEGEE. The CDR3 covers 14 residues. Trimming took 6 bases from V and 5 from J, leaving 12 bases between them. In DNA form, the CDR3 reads TGTGCCAGCACCCGGCAGGAAAATAATTCACCCCTCCACTTT. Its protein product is CASTRQENNSPLHF.

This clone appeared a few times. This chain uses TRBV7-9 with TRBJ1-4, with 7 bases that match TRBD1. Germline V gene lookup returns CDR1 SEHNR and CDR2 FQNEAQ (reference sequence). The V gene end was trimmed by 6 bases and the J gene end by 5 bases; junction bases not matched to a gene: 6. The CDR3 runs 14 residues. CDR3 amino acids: CASRRGQENEKLFF. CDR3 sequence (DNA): TGTGCCAGCAGAAGAGGACAGGAGAATGAAAAACTGTTTTTT.

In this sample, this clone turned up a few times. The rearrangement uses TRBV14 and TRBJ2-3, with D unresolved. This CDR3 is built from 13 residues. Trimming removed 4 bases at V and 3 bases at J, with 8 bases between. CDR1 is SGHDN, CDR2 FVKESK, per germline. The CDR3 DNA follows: TGTGCCAGCAGCCTGCAGGTTACAGATACGCAGTATTTT. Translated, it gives CASSLQVTDTQYF.

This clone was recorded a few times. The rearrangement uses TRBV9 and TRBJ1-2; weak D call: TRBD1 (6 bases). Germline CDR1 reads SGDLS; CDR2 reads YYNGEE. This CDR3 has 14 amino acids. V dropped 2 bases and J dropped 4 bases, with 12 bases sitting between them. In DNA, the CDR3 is TGTGCCAGCAGCGTTCAACAGGGAGCCTATGGCTACACCTTC. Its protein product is CASSVQQGAYGYTF.

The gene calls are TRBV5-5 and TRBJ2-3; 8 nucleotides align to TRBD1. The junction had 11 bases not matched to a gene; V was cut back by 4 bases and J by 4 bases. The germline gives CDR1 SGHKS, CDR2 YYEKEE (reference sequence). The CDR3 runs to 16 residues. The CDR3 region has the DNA TGTGCCAGCAGCACCAAGGACAGGGTCGGCGCAGATACGCAGTATTTT. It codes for CASSTKDRVGADTQYF. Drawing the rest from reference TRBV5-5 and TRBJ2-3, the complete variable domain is DAGVTQSPTHLIKTRGQQVTLRCSPISGHKSVSWYQQVLGQGPQFIFQYYEKEERGRGNFPDRFSARQFPNYSSELNVNALLLGDSALYLCASSTKDRVGADTQYFGPGTRLTVL.

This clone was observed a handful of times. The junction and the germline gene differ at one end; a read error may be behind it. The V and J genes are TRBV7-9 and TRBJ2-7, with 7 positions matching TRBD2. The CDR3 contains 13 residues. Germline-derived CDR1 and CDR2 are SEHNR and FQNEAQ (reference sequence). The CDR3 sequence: CASSSSGGRAIRF. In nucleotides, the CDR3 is TGTGCCAGCAGCTCTAGCGGCGGCAGGGCCATACGCTTC.

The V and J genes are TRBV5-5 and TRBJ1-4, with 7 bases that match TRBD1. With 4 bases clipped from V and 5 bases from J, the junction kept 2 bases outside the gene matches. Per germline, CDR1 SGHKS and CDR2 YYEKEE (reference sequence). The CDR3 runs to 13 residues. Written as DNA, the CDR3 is TGTGCCAGCAGCCCAGGGGGGAATGAAAAACTGTTTTTT. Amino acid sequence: CASSPGGNEKLFF.